A selection of T cell receptor beta chains follows, all from one sample in a study of shared clonotypes between healthy human individuals. Assay: immunoSEQ multiplex PCR; the TCRdb copy retains only in-frame clones and omits some. The table includes some 1.5 million clones, 98% detected once. The sample comprised naive CD4+ T cells sorted from blood. These receptors were collected from a man younger than 45 in good health. Each CDR3 is given with its conserved first and last residue. A D gene is named only where the DNA matches it firmly. A clone size is listed for some rows: how often the clone was seen (once, few, many), or a class if it is expanded.

DNA: TGCGCCAGCAGCCAAGATGAGTACAGGGGGCTGGATGGCTACACCTTC; CDR3: CASSQDEYRGLDGYTF; J: TRBJ1-2; V: TRBV4-3; D: TRBD1; size: -
DNA: TGCAGCGTTGTCCCCGGGACGCCGAACACTGAAGCTTTCTTT; CDR3: CSVVPGTPNTEAFF; J: TRBJ1-1; V: TRBV29-1; D: -; size: -
DNA: TGTGCCAGCTCACCTACGGGACTCGCCTACAATGAGCAGTTCTTC; CDR3: CASSPTGLAYNEQFF; J: TRBJ2-1; V: TRBV18; D: -; size: -
DNA: TGTGCCAGCTCAACTGGGAGGGTCTCCTCCTACGAGCAGTACTTC; CDR3: CASSTGRVSSYEQYF; J: TRBJ2-7; V: TRBV18; D: TRBD2; size: -
DNA: TGTGCCAGCAGCTTACGGGACACTGAAGCTTTCTTT; CDR3: CASSLRDTEAFF; J: TRBJ1-1; V: TRBV7-9; D: -; size: -
DNA: TGTGCCAGTAGTCTGGGACAGATTGGGCCCCAGCATTTT; CDR3: CASSLGQIGPQHF; J: TRBJ1-5; V: TRBV19; D: TRBD1; size: -
DNA: TGTGCCAGCAGCCAAGGTCTAGCGGGAGTATGGAATGAGCAGTTCTTC; CDR3: CASSQGLAGVWNEQFF; J: TRBJ2-1; V: TRBV14; D: TRBD2; size: -
DNA: TGTGCTAGTGGTTTGGTACTGGGAGACAGGTCCACAGATACGCAGTATTTT; CDR3: CASGLVLGDRSTDTQYF; J: TRBJ2-3; V: TRBV12-5; D: -; size: -
DNA: TGTGCCAGCAGTTATTCCCACCCAAGCTCTGGAAACACCATATATTTT; CDR3: CASSYSHPSSGNTIYF; J: TRBJ1-3; V: TRBV27; D: -; size: -
DNA: TGTGCCAGCACTCCAGGGTGGCCCTGGAATGAGCAGTTCTTC; CDR3: CASTPGWPWNEQFF; J: TRBJ2-1; V: TRBV27; D: -; size: once
DNA: TGCAGCGTTGAAGAGGCAGGGTACGAGCAGTACTTC; CDR3: CSVEEAGYEQYF; J: TRBJ2-7; V: TRBV29-1; D: -; size: -
DNA: TGTGCCAGCAGCTTTCAACGTCTGTTTCCCTCGTACAATGAGCAGTTCTTC; CDR3: CASSFQRLFPSYNEQFF; J: TRBJ2-1; V: TRBV7-9; D: -; size: -
DNA: TGTGCCAGCAGCTTAGGCGCCGGCCGGAGCACAGATACGCAGTATTTT; CDR3: CASSLGAGRSTDTQYF; J: TRBJ2-3; V: TRBV7-3; D: -; size: -
DNA: TGTGCCAGCAGCTCCCAGACTTATAATGAGCAGTTCTTC; CDR3: CASSSQTYNEQFF; J: TRBJ2-1; V: TRBV28; D: -; size: -
DNA: TGTGCCAGCAGTTCGGCTATGGGCGAAAAACTGTTTTTT; CDR3: CASSSAMGEKLFF; J: TRBJ1-4; V: TRBV6-5; D: -; size: once
DNA: TGTGCCAGTAGTACCCACCGGACTAGCGGGAGCACAGATACGCAGTATTTT; CDR3: CASSTHRTSGSTDTQYF; J: TRBJ2-3; V: TRBV19; D: TRBD2; size: -
DNA: TGTGCCAGTGGGACAGGGACGAACACCGGGGAGCTGTTTTTT; CDR3: CASGTGTNTGELFF; J: TRBJ2-2; V: TRBV9; D: TRBD1; size: -
DNA: TGTGCCAGTTACAGGAGGACAGCATACAATGAGCAGTTCTTC; CDR3: CASYRRTAYNEQFF; J: TRBJ2-1; V: TRBV2; D: -; size: -
DNA: TGTGCCAGCAGCTCCTCGAGGGACAACGAGCAGTACTTC; CDR3: CASSSSRDNEQYF; J: TRBJ2-7; V: TRBV11-2; D: -; size: -
DNA: TGTGCCAGCAGCTTATGGGGGGACTATTCGGCGGAAGCTTTCTTT; CDR3: CASSLWGDYSAEAFF; J: TRBJ1-1; V: TRBV13; D: -; size: -
DNA: TGTGCCAGCAGCGCGGACGGAAACACTGAAGCTTTCTTT; CDR3: CASSADGNTEAFF; J: TRBJ1-1; V: TRBV7-2; D: -; size: -
DNA: TGTGCAAGTCGCTTAGCATCGGGAGGGGACTTCTGCAATGAGCAGTTCTTC; CDR3: CASRLASGGDFCNEQFF; J: TRBJ2-1; V: TRBV12-2; D: -; size: -
DNA: TGTGCCAGCAGCCGTCTAGCGGGCACTTACGAGCAGTACTTC; CDR3: CASSRLAGTYEQYF; J: TRBJ2-7; V: TRBV2; D: TRBD2; size: -
DNA: TGTGCCGGCGGCCCCGGACAGGGGCAGATAACGCAGTATTTT; CDR3: CAGGPGQGQITQYF; J: TRBJ2-3; V: TRBV2; D: TRBD1; size: -
DNA: TGTGCCAGCAGCTTAGGGCTGAACAGGGGATCCTACGAGCAGTACTTC; CDR3: CASSLGLNRGSYEQYF; J: TRBJ2-7; V: TRBV7-6; D: TRBD1; size: -
DNA: TGCGCCAGCAGCCAAGAATACAGGGGCTGGGGCACAGATACGCAGTATTTT; CDR3: CASSQEYRGWGTDTQYF; J: TRBJ2-3; V: TRBV4-3; D: TRBD1; size: -
DNA: TGTGCCAGCAGCCCCCGGGTCCCTACCGGGGAGCTGTTTTTT; CDR3: CASSPRVPTGELFF; J: TRBJ2-2; V: TRBV5-8; D: -; size: -
DNA: TGTGCCAGCAGTGCCGGTCCCCCTTCCGGCTCCTACGAGCAGTACTTC; CDR3: CASSAGPPSGSYEQYF; J: TRBJ2-7; V: TRBV28; D: -; size: -